Following are 9 T cell receptor beta chains from one sample sequenced in a study of PD-1 blockade in classical Hodgkin lymphoma. Data came from immunoSEQ multiplex PCR; TCRdb stores just in-frame clones and leaves some out. The table records more than 25,000 clones, around 86% of them present only once. All the patients suffered relapse after autologous stem cell transplantation, and brentuximab vedotin exposure differed. Sequences were derived from peripheral blood mononuclear cells (PBMCs), sampled at baseline. The receptors here all came from a human donor with classical Hodgkin lymphoma.

This chain connects TRBV5-1 to TRBJ2-1, with unresolved D. CDR1 is SGHRS and CDR2 is YFSETQ in the germline V gene. This CDR3 is 12 amino acids long. With 0 bases removed from V and 7 bases from J, the gap between germline ends came to 5 bases. The CDR3, as DNA: TGCGCCAGCAGCTTGGGCAGAAATGAGCAGTTCTTC. This codes for CASSLGRNEQFF.

V is TRBV5-1 and J is TRBJ2-1, with TRBD2 matching over 9 bases. Germline assignment: CDR1 SGHRS and CDR2 YFSETQ. CDR3 length equals 15 residues. V dropped 5 bases and J dropped 5; count of bases not matched to a gene: 8. In nucleotides, the CDR3 is TGCGCCAGCAGACCCCCAGCGGGGGGACACAATGAGCAGTTCTTC. Amino acids: CASRPPAGGHNEQFF. Based on the CDR3 plus reference TRBV5-1 and TRBJ2-1, the full variable domain is KAGVTQTPRYLIKTRGQQVTLSCSPISGHRSVSWYQQTPGQGLQFLFEYFSETQRNKGNFPGRFSGRQFSNSRSEMNVSTLELGDSALYLCASRPPAGGHNEQFFGPGTRLTVL.

The chain is built from TRBV5-5 and TRBJ1-1; D ambiguous. Germline assignment: CDR1 SGHKS and CDR2 YYEKEE (reference sequence). This CDR3 has 16 residues. The V gene lost 4 bases and the J gene lost 1 base, with 17 bases spanning the gap. The CDR3 DNA follows: TGTGCCAGCAGCCCCGGAGGGAGGTACAGGAACACTGAAGCTTTCTTT. It specifies CASSPGGRYRNTEAFF.

The chain is built from TRBV5-6 and TRBJ2-3, with 9 bases identical to TRBD2. The CDR3 runs to 17 residues. The trim removed 3 bases at V and 3 bases at J, leaving 11 bases unmatched. CDR1 SGHDT and CDR2 YYEEEE come from the germline V gene. The CDR3 spells CASSSTPERGATDTQYF. Here the CDR3 DNA reads TGTGCCAGCAGCTCGACACCTGAGCGGGGGGCTACAGATACGCAGTATTTT.

The chain carries TRBV7-9 and TRBJ1-6, with D maybe TRBD1 (5 bases). Germline lookup yields CDR1 SEHNR and CDR2 FQNEAQ (reference sequence). V was clipped by 4 bases and J by 9 bases, with 13 bases between them. This CDR3 is 14 amino acids long. The DNA for the CDR3 is TGTGCCAGCAGCTCCCAGGGTGAGAGTTCACCCCTCCACTTT. Protein product: CASSSQGESSPLHF.

V gene TRBV4-2 combines with J gene TRBJ2-3, with 9 nucleotides matching TRBD2. Trimming at V came to 4 bases and at J to 5 bases, leaving 7 bases not matched to a gene. CDR1 and CDR2 (germline): LGHNA, YNFKEQ. CDR3 length: 15 residues. The CDR3 nucleotides read TGTGCCAGCAGCCTAGGGAGTAGCGGGGGAGATACGCAGTATTTT. Translating it yields CASSLGSSGGDTQYF.

The J gene is TRBJ2-5, the V gene TRBV9; 10 nucleotides agree with TRBD2. With 4 bases clipped from V and 2 bases from J, the junction kept 5 bases outside the gene matches. CDR1 SGDLS and CDR2 YYNGEE come from the germline V gene. This CDR3 has 15 residues. In DNA form, the CDR3 reads TGTGCCAGCAGCTCTCCTAGCGGGGGACAAGAGACCCAGTACTTC. Translating it yields CASSSPSGGQETQYF.

The V and J genes are TRBV5-1 and TRBJ2-1; 8 bases line up with TRBD2. This CDR3 has 14 amino acids. The ends lost 0 bases at V and 9 bases at J; junction bases unmatched: 5. Germline-derived CDR1 and CDR2 are SGHRS and YFSETQ. Written as DNA, the CDR3 is TGCGCCAGCAGCTTGGGGGGACTAGTCGGTGAGCAGTTCTTC. Translating gives CASSLGGLVGEQFF.

The chain carries TRBV7-9 and TRBJ2-1, with D possibly being TRBD1 or TRBD2 (6 bases each). Germline lookup yields CDR1 SEHNR and CDR2 FQNEAQ (reference sequence). There are 12 residues in the CDR3. V lost 9 bases and J lost 7, with 13 bases in between. Written as DNA, the CDR3 is TGTGCCAGATCGGGGGCGCAAAATGAGCAGTTCTTC. The encoded protein is CARSGAQNEQFF.